This T cell receptor beta chain was recovered during a study of T cell repertoires in cytomegalovirus infection. Per the germline V gene, CDR1 is MNHEY and CDR2 is SMNVEV (reference sequence). The CDR3 sequence is 13 residues long. V was trimmed by 3 bases and J by 5 bases, leaving 8 bases between them. TCRdb re-derived calls from the reads in MiXCR, one entry per CDR3 protein. The repertoire includes under 850,000 distinct CDR3 sequences, 35% to 45% of them detected once, and roughly 2.9% sits in the top ten. This clonotype turned up a few times. The receptor was derived from a human donor in good health (CMV status not recorded). Some clones in this sample may be carry-over from other donors' samples. The chain has TRBV27 and TRBJ1-5, with D uncertain. The specimen was PBMCs. CDR3 sequence (DNA): TGTGCCAGCAGTTTCAGACTCTATCAGCCCCAGCATTTT. It encodes CASSFRLYQPQHF.